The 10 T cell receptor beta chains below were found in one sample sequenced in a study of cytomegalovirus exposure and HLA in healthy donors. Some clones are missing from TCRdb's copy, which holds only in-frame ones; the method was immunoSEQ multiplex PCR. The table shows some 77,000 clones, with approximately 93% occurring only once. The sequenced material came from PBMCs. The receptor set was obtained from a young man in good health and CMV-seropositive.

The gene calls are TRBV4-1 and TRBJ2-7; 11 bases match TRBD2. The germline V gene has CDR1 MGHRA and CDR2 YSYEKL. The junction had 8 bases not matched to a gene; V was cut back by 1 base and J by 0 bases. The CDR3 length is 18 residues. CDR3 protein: CASSQVPSGRPSSYEQYF. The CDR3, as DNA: TGCGCCAGCAGCCAAGTACCTAGCGGGAGGCCGAGCTCCTACGAGCAGTACTTC.

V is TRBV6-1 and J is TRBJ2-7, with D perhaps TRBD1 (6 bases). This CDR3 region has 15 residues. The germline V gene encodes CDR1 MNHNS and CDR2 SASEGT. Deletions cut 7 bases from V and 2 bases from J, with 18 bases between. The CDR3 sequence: CASTSKAGVPYEQYF. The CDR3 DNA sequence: TGTGCCAGCACCTCCAAAGCAGGGGTCCCCTACGAGCAGTACTTC.

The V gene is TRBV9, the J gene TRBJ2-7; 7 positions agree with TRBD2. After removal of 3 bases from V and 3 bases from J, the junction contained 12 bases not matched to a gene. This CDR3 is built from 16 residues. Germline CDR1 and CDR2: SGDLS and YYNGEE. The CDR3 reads CASSASSVGGVYEQYF. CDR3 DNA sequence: TGTGCCAGCAGCGCATCCTCAGTGGGAGGGGTCTACGAGCAGTACTTC.

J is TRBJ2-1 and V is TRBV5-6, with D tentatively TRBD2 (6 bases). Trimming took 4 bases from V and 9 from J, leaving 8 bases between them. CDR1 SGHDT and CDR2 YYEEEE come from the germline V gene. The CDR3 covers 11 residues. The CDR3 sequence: CASSTSREQFF. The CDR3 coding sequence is TGTGCCAGCAGCACTAGCCGTGAGCAGTTCTTC.

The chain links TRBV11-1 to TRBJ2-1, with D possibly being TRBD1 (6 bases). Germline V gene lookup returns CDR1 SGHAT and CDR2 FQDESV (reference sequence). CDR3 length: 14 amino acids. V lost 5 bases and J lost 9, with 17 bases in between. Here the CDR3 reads CASSQGNYMTEQFF. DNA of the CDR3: TGTGCCAGCAGCCAGGGGAATTACATGACTGAGCAGTTCTTC.

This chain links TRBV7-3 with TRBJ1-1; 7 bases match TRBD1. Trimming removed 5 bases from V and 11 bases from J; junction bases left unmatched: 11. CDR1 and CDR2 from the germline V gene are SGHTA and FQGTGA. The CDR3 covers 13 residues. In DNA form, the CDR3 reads TGTGCCAGCAGCCCTACGACAGGGTCACCGGCTTTCTTT. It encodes CASSPTTGSPAFF.

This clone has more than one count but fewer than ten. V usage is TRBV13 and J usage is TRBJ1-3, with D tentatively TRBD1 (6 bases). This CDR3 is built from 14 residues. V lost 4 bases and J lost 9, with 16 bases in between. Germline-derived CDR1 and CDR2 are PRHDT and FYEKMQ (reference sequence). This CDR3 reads CASSSYRESGTIYF. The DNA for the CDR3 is TGTGCCAGCAGCTCCTACAGGGAATCGGGCACCATATATTTT.

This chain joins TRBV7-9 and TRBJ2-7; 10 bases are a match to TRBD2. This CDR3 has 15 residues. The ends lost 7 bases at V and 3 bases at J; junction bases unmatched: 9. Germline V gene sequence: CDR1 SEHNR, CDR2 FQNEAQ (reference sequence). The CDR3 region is CASTPPSGGHYEQYF. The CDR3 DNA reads TGTGCCAGCACCCCTCCTAGCGGGGGCCACTACGAGCAGTACTTC. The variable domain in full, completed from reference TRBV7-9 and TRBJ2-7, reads DTGVSQNPRHKITKRGQNVTFRCDPISEHNRLYWYRQTLGQGPEFLTYFQNEAQLEKSRLLSDRFSAERPKGSFSTLEIQRTEQGDSAMYLCASTPPSGGHYEQYFGPGTRLTVT.

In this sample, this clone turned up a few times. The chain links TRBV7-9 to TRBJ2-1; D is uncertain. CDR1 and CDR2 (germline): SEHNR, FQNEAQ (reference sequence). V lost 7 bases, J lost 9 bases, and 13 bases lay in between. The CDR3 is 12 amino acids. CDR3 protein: CASTPLAREQFF. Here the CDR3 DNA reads TGTGCCAGCACTCCCCTGGCTCGTGAGCAGTTCTTC.

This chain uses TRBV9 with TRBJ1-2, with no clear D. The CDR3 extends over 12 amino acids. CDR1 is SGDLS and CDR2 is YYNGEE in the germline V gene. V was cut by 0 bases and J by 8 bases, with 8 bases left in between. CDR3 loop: CASSVDPGGYTF. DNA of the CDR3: TGTGCCAGCAGCGTAGATCCGGGAGGCTACACCTTC.